The sequence of this TCR beta chain was determined in a study of T cells in Graves' hyperthyroidism and ophthalmopathy. As for the study in general: Initial diagnosis, before any treatment, was when peripheral blood was collected.

Amplification of TCR beta CDR3 regions used RNA as the template. The HTBI primer set drove a first-round RT-PCR of the TCR CDR3. TCRdb re-analysed the multiplex PCR reads in MiXCR, keeping a single row per CDR3 protein. The sample lists 390,000 or so distinct CDR3 sequences; roughly 15% were seen once. Regarding the study as a whole: Appearing also in blood were most of the thyroid clonotypes expanded above 0.001.

This clonotype was seen at least ten times. Its specificity is not known. Clinical Activity Scores of at least 3, NOSPECS grades of at least 4 and durations under 3 months characterized ophthalmopathy patients. The study based diagnoses on clinical symptoms, serum thyroxine and TRAb, thyroid ultrasound and orbital computed tomography. The CDR3 is made up of 13 amino acids. Germline V gene lookup returns CDR1 LGHDT and CDR2 YNNKEL (reference sequence). Deletions cut 8 bases from V and 4 bases from J, with 14 bases between. Material for sequencing was blood. This clonotype originated in a man aged 18 to 35 with Graves' ophthalmopathy. The V and J genes are TRBV3-1 and TRBJ1-2; D is ambiguous. The CDR3 loop is CASAQETSYGYTF. The CDR3 nucleotides are TGTGCCAGCGCCCAGGAGACCTCCTATGGCTACACCTTC.